Below, 9 T cell receptor beta chains from the same sample are listed, as sequenced in a study of STAT5B mutations in CD4+ large granular lymphocyte leukemia. Produced via immunoSEQ multiplex PCR; TCRdb's table is partial and in-frame only. The sample lists some 32,000 clones; just under 85% were seen once. The sequenced sample consisted of CD4+ T cells from blood buffy coats. All receptors derive from a human donor in good health.

The chain employs TRBV5-8 and TRBJ2-3; D tentatively reads TRBD1 or TRBD2 (5 bases each). The CDR3 contains 14 residues. Germline V gene sequence: CDR1 SGHTS, CDR2 YDEGEE. Trimming cost V 2 bases and J 3 bases, with 10 bases left between them. The chain's CDR3 is CASSFRGVTDTQYF. CDR3 bases: TGTGCCAGCAGCTTCAGAGGGGTGACAGATACGCAGTATTTT. The variable domain in full, with the rest retrieved from reference TRBV5-8 and TRBJ2-3, is EAGVTQSPTHLIKTRGQQATLRCSPISGHTSVYWYQQALGLGLQFLLWYDEGEERNRGNFPPRFSGRQFPNYSSELNVNALELEDSALYLCASSFRGVTDTQYFGPGTRLTVL.

The chain joins TRBV6-5 to TRBJ1-2, with D tentatively TRBD1 (6 bases). This CDR3 spans 13 amino acids. Per germline, CDR1 MNHEY and CDR2 SVGAGI. Trimming stripped 6 bases from V and 3 bases from J, with 11 bases between. The CDR3 bases are TGTGCCAGCAGCCAACAGGGTGACTATGGCTACACCTTC. As protein: CASSQQGDYGYTF.

The V gene is TRBV19, the J gene TRBJ2-6; the D gene is possibly TRBD2 (5 bases). CDR1 is LNHDA and CDR2 is SQIVND in the germline V gene (reference sequence). CDR3 length: 15 amino acids. Trimming cost V 7 bases and J 0 bases, with 10 bases left between them. The chain's CDR3 is CASTPRDSGANVLTF. The CDR3, as DNA: TGTGCCAGTACCCCGAGGGACTCTGGGGCCAACGTCCTGACTTTC.

The chain links TRBV6-5 to TRBJ2-3, with D unresolved. Deletions cut 8 bases from V and 4 bases from J, with 10 bases between. Germline V lookup: CDR1 MNHEY, CDR2 SVGAGI. The CDR3 consists of 12 residues. In DNA, the CDR3 is TGTGCCAGCTCGACTGAGGCAGATACGCAGTATTTT. Amino acids: CASSTEADTQYF.

The chain employs TRBV27 and TRBJ2-5, with D perhaps matching TRBD1 (6 bases). The ends were cut back, 4 bases at V and 5 bases at J, with 8 bases in the middle. Per germline, CDR1 MNHEY and CDR2 SMNVEV (reference sequence). The CDR3 has 12 residues. This CDR3 is CASSSQGETQYF. The CDR3 nucleotides are TGTGCCAGCAGTTCACAGGGTGAGACCCAGTACTTC.

V and J are TRBV28 and TRBJ1-5, with D tentatively TRBD1 (5 bases). The length of the CDR3 is 16 residues. The V end lost 5 bases, the J end lost 10 bases, and 24 bases lay between the germline ends. Germline CDR1 and CDR2: MDHEN and SYDVKM. CDR3 DNA: TGTGCCAGCAGTCCCTTTAGGGTCGGGGGTAATTCTCCCCAGCATTTT. Translating gives CASSPFRVGGNSPQHF.

The V and J genes are TRBV2 and TRBJ1-2; D call uncertain. V lost 6 bases to trimming and J lost 0 bases, with 17 bases between them. The CDR3 spans 16 residues. Germline CDR1 is SNHLY and CDR2 is FYNNEI. DNA for the CDR3: TGTGCCAGCAGGGCCAGCACCCTACGGGCTAACTATGGCTACACCTTC. It translates to CASRASTLRANYGYTF.

In this sample, this clone turned up once. The rearrangement uses TRBV6-5 and TRBJ1-4, with TRBD1 as a possible D gene (6 bases). Per the germline V gene, CDR1 is MNHEY and CDR2 is SVGAGI. This CDR3 comprises 13 residues. Trimming took off 2 bases at V and 5 bases at J, with 6 bases between the two ends. This CDR3 is CASSYQGNEKLFF. The CDR3 region has the DNA TGTGCCAGCAGTTACCAGGGGAATGAAAAACTGTTTTTT.

The genes are TRBV18 and TRBJ1-2; D is possibly TRBD1 (5 bases). Trimming stripped 1 base from V and 8 bases from J, with 14 bases between. CDR3 size: 14 residues. Germline assignment: CDR1 KGHSH and CDR2 LQKENI. CDR3 DNA: TGTGCCAGCTCACCACTCGGGGACGGAGGGGGCTACACCTTC. Its protein product is CASSPLGDGGGYTF.